Listed here is a single T cell receptor beta chain. The sample is drawn from a study of shared clonotypes between healthy human individuals. Overall study context: A donor's plate count was three for CD4 naive and three for CD4 memory; CD8 naive had two and CD8 memory one.

CDR3 length: 13 amino acids. J gave up 5 bases and V 6 bases, and 4 bases lay outside the gene matches. Germline V gene data show CDR1 as LNHDA and CDR2 as SQIVND (reference sequence). At deep level, the assay was performed. Genomic DNA of every subset was divided equally among multiple immunoSEQ plates. Sorted-subset replicate PCRs used about 200 ng DNA, around 31,000 T cell genomes. Only in-frame clones appear in the TCRdb table, and some are missing; sequencing was by immunoSEQ multiplex PCR. The sample records over a million clones, under 80% being singletons. The material sequenced was memory CD4+ T cells sorted from blood. Subset of the sample: CD45RA-negative fraction. The receptor was isolated from a young man in good health. This chain uses TRBV19 with TRBJ1-2; 9 bases agree with TRBD1. The chain's CDR3 is CASSRDRAYGYTF. CDR3 sequence (DNA): TGTGCCAGTAGCCGGGACAGGGCATATGGCTACACCTTC.